The entry that follows covers one T cell receptor (beta chain) sequence. The target of this receptor is not known. The sample holds no much larger clone one base away, and base qualities are not on file. This sample was taken from a study of shared clonotypes between healthy human individuals (dated by TCRdb to the early 2020s). Background for the entire study: A few men and a couple of women, aged 18 to 49 years, made up the cohort. For each donor, three plates each were used for CD4 naive and CD4 memory, two plates were used for CD8 naive, and one plate was used for CD8 memory. Libraries were prepared and TCR repertoires were sequenced by different laboratories using diverse techniques, in order to increase sequencing depth and limit assay-specific biases. To estimate repertoire size and how much clonotype sharing occurs between individuals, the study deeply sequenced the blood TCR repertoires of five or six healthy adults. Each donor's leukapheresis produced roughly between about 0.85 and 10 billion PBMCs. Overall results and qualifications from the work: The genetic and exposure-history diversity represented was limited by the small number of donors. Based on pairwise subsampling, the degree of clonotype sharing among donors was expected to be affected by sequencing depth. Naive subsets generally had larger estimated clonotype richness than memory subsets did. Sampling was restricted to blood, and TCR repertoires in tissues likely differ from the TCR repertoires found in blood. Rarefaction of sorted-subset datasets indicated incomplete sequencing despite the large sequencing depth. Compared with non-shared clonotypes, the clonotypes found in all four sorted-subset donors had higher generation probabilities. About 5% of naive CD4, 3.5% of naive CD8, roughly 2.4% of memory CD4, and around 0.42% of memory CD8 clonotypes were shared across several donors.

Using the deep immunoSEQ assay, multiplex PCR amplified TCR CDR3 regions from genomic DNA. Extracted genomic DNA from each cell subset was spread evenly across all wells of several immunoSEQ 96-well plates, with each plate serving as a replicate. For sorted subsets, around 200 ng genomic DNA, equal to approximately 30,000 T cell genomes, was loaded into each replicate PCR. The purified libraries were quantified using a Qubit 3.0 fluorometer, sized with a Bioanalyzer 2100, and then quantified again using the KAPA Library Quantification kit. Each immunoSEQ 96-well plate was sequenced on its own single-read 150-cycle Illumina NextSeq 550 flow cell. Regarding the original processing steps: Because the immunoSEQ output held only junctional sequences and lacked quality scores, the filtering could not match the filtering applied to full-length reads. To assign V/J genes and CDR3, sequences were annotated against IMGT germline references using PyIR, a Python wrapper for IgBLAST v1.9. Reads were filtered out if the reads had weak V/J assignments (E-value above 1e-6), no CDR3, stop codons, out-of-frame junctions, or ambiguous translated residues. V3J clonotypes were defined by identical inferred V gene, J gene, and CDR3 amino acid sequence. Percentage overlap between repertoires was calculated by dividing the number of shared unique clonotypes by the size of the smaller repertoire. Richness of each repertoire was evaluated using RTK rarefaction, the Chao1 estimator, and Recon v2.1 estimates of unobserved clonotypes. Generation probabilities for all TCRbeta clonotypes obtained by the gDNA method from a handful of donors were computed using OLGA. The clones in this table, taken by TCRdb from immuneACCESS, are in-frame only. Not every clone is retained; where verified, under half of the shortfall comes from an unresolved V gene, and the cause of the rest is unknown. That table is the source of V, J and clone size, and D and trimming were worked out from the DNA. Counted in this sample were millions of clones; 95% of them appeared once. The ten largest account for about 0.13% of the sample.

The donors were healthy, HIV-negative adults with no recently reported acute infections or vaccinations. Every donor was a Caucasian adult residing in Nashville, Tennessee, USA. Magnetic negative selection was used to enrich CD4+ T cells, after which naive cells were positively selected on CD45RA and the negative fraction became the memory subset. After blood collection by leukapheresis, PBMCs were isolated using Ficoll-Histopaque density gradient centrifugation and then cryopreserved in the vapor phase of liquid nitrogen. Analytical flow cytometry was used to check the purity and quantity of each magnetically sorted T cell population. From each sorted fraction, genomic DNA was isolated and quantified by UV absorbance on a Nanodrop 2000c. Taken from cysteine to phenylalanine, the CDR3 has 14 residues. The retained sequence is limited to the CDR3, 42 bases, with the frame set at the first base. The germline V gene (reference sequence) provides CDR1 GTSNPN and CDR2 SVGIG. Trimming at the junction amounts to 5 bases on V and 0 bases on J, and the germline ends lie 10 bases apart.

Sequencing used naive CD4+ T cells sorted from blood. In the paper's terms, the cell subset or site label means: CD45RA+ positively selected. The chain employs TRBV30 and TRBJ2-2; the D gene is possibly TRBD1, with 5 bases matching. The origin of this receptor is a man younger than 30 in good health. The CDR3 region reads CAWGQGTNTGELFF. The nucleotide sequence is TGTGCCTGGGGTCAGGGAACGAACACCGGGGAGCTGTTTTTT.